A selection of T cell receptor beta chains follows, all from one sample in a study of OX40 agonist ivuxolimab in advanced cancers. TCRdb keeps only in-frame clones here, not all; method: immunoSEQ multiplex PCR. This table has 72,000 or so clones, around 85% appearing once. The starting material was CD4+ or CD8+ T cells sorted from blood, obtained in a trial of the OX40 agonist ivuxolimab. These receptors came from an adult with an advanced solid tumor such as melanoma, head and neck, liver or kidney cancer. Each CDR3 is given with its conserved first and last residue. A D gene is named only where the DNA matches it firmly. The size of a clone is reported for some rows only, either as once, few or many, or as a class for expanded clones.

j_gene | v_gene | d_gene | abundance | CDR3aa | CDR3nt
TRBJ2-1 | TRBV2 | NA | NA | CASSATRDEQFF | TGTGCCAGCAGCGCAACTAGAGATGAGCAGTTCTTC
TRBJ2-7 | TRBV28 | NA | NA | CASSLSGPEGHEQYF | TGTGCCAGCAGTTTATCAGGGCCGGAAGGTCACGAGCAGTACTTC
TRBJ2-7 | TRBV4-1 | NA | NA | CASSNALSPSYEQYF | TGCGCCAGCAGCAACGCCCTAAGCCCTTCCTACGAGCAGTACTTC
TRBJ2-1 | TRBV2 | TRBD2 | NA | CASSWTSGGQNEQFF | TGTGCCAGCAGTTGGACTAGCGGGGGCCAGAATGAGCAGTTCTTC
TRBJ2-5 | TRBV2 | TRBD1 | NA | CATRTGARTETQYF | TGTGCCACAAGGACAGGAGCCCGAACAGAGACCCAGTACTTC
TRBJ1-1 | TRBV18 | NA | once | CASSPPDRTEAFF | TGTGCCAGCTCACCACCCGACAGGACTGAAGCTTTCTTT
TRBJ1-2 | TRBV5-1 | TRBD1 | NA | CASSWKGQGNYGYTF | TGCGCCAGCAGCTGGAAGGGACAGGGCAACTATGGCTACACCTTC
TRBJ1-2 | TRBV29-1 | TRBD1 | NA | CSVDSPGGDGYTF | TGCAGCGTTGACTCCCCAGGGGGCGATGGCTACACCTTC
TRBJ2-1 | TRBV7-9 | NA | NA | CASSLARISTNEQFF | TGTGCCAGCAGCTTAGCACGCATCTCGACCAATGAGCAGTTCTTC
TRBJ2-7 | TRBV30 | TRBD1 | NA | CAWYKQGTLGEQYF | TGTGCCTGGTACAAACAGGGGACATTAGGCGAGCAGTACTTC
TRBJ2-7 | TRBV6-6 | NA | few | CASRLNYEQYF | TGTGCCAGCAGGCTAAACTACGAGCAGTACTTC
TRBJ1-6 | TRBV6-5 | TRBD1 | NA | CASSYSTGTNSPLHF | TGTGCCAGCAGTTACTCGACAGGGACCAATTCACCCCTCCACTTT